This T cell receptor (beta chain) was recorded in a study of molecular identifiers for immune sequencing clone quantification. In the study overall: Replicates involved a five-way split of RNA from roughly 20,000 or 100,000 naive CD8 cells, with sequencing of four.

As CD8+CD4-CCR7+CD45RA+ cells, naive CD8 T cells were sorted. Deletions cut 2 bases from V and 10 bases from J, with 12 bases between. Looked up from germline, CDR1 is LNHNV and CDR2 is YYDKDF (reference sequence). The CDR3 covers 14 residues. TCRdb ran MiXCR on the PCR reads and lists one entry per CDR3 protein. Of approximately 590,000 distinct CDR3 sequences listed, around 25% are singletons. Sequenced: naive CD8+ T cells from blood, with Jurkat cell RNA spiked in. Sample subset: FACS-sorted CD8+CD4-CCR7+CD45RA+ naive T cells. This sequence originates from a human donor in good health. Some libraries in this study had Jurkat cell RNA spiked in. The genes are TRBV15 and TRBJ1-6; D is uncertain. Here the CDR3 DNA reads TGTGCCACCAGCAGAAAAGGTCACAAGTCACCCCTCCACTTT. Protein sequence: CATSRKGHKSPLHF.